This TCR beta chain was retrieved from a study of tissue T cells after allogeneic stem cell transplantation (dated by TCRdb to the early 2020s). General notes on the study: The study profiled TCR beta repertoires in many tissues obtained from research autopsies of patients with and without GVHD, and also in mouse models of GVHD. The human arm was a prospective observational study without blinding or randomization.

Results the study describes overall, beyond this receptor: Sampling depth was acknowledged as a limitation, and the patient cohort was both small and clinically heterogeneous. In both patients and mice, T cells from blood and spleen picked up only a limited part of the TCR repertoire that was detected in tissues. Few T cell clones were found to be shared across patients, but shared repertoire signatures across patients were revealed in a tissue-specific fashion by motif-based clustering. The study did not determine which tissue TCRs were alloreactive or antigen-specific, and some clones might have been persisting host cells. Within patients, how anatomically similar tissues were was a major factor shaping TCR repertoire composition, regardless of disease or transplant status.

Library prep was done by the immunoSEQ multiplex PCR assay. Adaptive Biotechnologies performed TCRbeta CDR3 sequencing at survey depth and reported CDR3 sequences, V/J genes, productive frequency, and template counts. Amplification of TCR beta CDR3 regions was performed from genomic DNA rather than from RNA. The authors' analysis ran thus. Jensen-Shannon divergence served to quantify pairwise repertoire overlap between tissues, with 0 meaning identical and 1 meaning complete divergence. Based on pairwise JSD values, tissues were grouped by single-linkage agglomerative hierarchical clustering, and the results were shown as dendrograms. GLIPH2 was applied to all patient samples using simulation_depth 1000, kmer_min_depth 3, and cdr3_length_cutoff 8, and only groups with more than two unique CDR3s were retained. A standardized tissue-overlap score extrapolated Jaccard GLIPH-group overlap across patients to a standard repertoire size of 1000 clones. Associations of diversity with clinical or experimental variables used linear mixed-effect models with tissue fixed effects and individual random effects. What TCRdb holds here is the immuneACCESS table cut down to in-frame rearrangements. Part of the clones is not present; checked against another copy, under half of the missing clones reflect an unresolved V gene, and the others are unexplained. From that table come the V and J calls and clone size; the DNA was used to work out D and trimming. Within this sample are roughly 3,200 clones, with 40% to 55% of them counted one time only. The ten top clones hold approximately 15% of the sample.

The CDR3 has 14 amino acids, counting the end cysteine and phenylalanine. The DNA covers only part of the CDR3, 39 bases in frame from base 1. As encoded in the germline V gene (reference sequence), CDR1 is LGHDT while CDR2 is YNNKQL. The V end gives up 6 bases and the J end 3 bases, leaving 5 bases in the junction not matched to a gene. This sample's time point label indicates: mouse harvest day 14 after allogeneic transplant. Mouse grafts combined 10^7 T-cell-depleted bone marrow cells with 10^6 splenic CD5+ T cells, given via tail vein injection. A major MHC-mismatch B6 (H2b) into BALB/c (H2d) model was used to model mouse GVHD, and tissues were profiled at day 7 or 14. Mouse tissues and retro-orbital blood were harvested on day 7 or 14 post-transplant using separate sterile tools per animal; livers were flushed beforehand. Before genomic DNA isolation with the DNeasy Blood & Tissue Kit, mouse tissues were minced with razor blades in buffered saline.

This clone came up a few times. Its cognate antigen has yet to be identified. Mouse gene names and germline sequences are the ones reported for this receptor. The read terminates 1 residue ahead of where the CDR3 ends, so the germline J gene completes it. The sequence was collected from a female BALB/c mouse given C57BL/6 T cells with graft-versus-host disease after an allogeneic hematopoietic cell transplant. The chain is made from TRBV4 and TRBJ2-7, and TRBD1 aligns with 10 junction nucleotides. Sequencing input: gut tissue. CDR3 DNA, as far as it was read: TGTGCCAGCAGTTCCGGGACAGGGGTCTATGAACAGTAC. It translates as CASSSGTGVYEQY. The CDR3, in full, reads CASSSGTGVYEQYF.